These T cell receptor beta chains were read from a single sample in a study of cytomegalovirus exposure and HLA in healthy donors. This table comes from immunoSEQ multiplex PCR, and its TCRdb copy is limited to in-frame clones, with some not included. This sample has some 60,000 clones, with more than 75% found just once. Material for sequencing was PBMCs. These receptors originate from a male donor in good health and CMV-seronegative. Each CDR3 is given with its conserved first and last residue. The order of the fields is D gene, J gene, clone size, V gene, CDR3 DNA, CDR3 protein. D genes are given only for firm matches. Clone size is given for some rows only: seen once, a few or many times, or a class if the clone is expanded.

>TRBD1|TRBJ1-2|NA|TRBV19
TGTGCCAGCAAAGCCCCGGGACAGCTTACTATTCTTAACTATGGCTACACCTTC
CASKAPGQLTILNYGYTF
>NA|TRBJ1-4|NA|TRBV7-2
TGTGCCAGCAGCTTAGCGATCAGTTCGGGGAATGAAAAACTGTTTTTT
CASSLAISSGNEKLFF
>NA|TRBJ2-7|NA|TRBV6-5
TGTGCCAGCAGTTACTCGTACGGAGCCTACGAGCAGTACTTC
CASSYSYGAYEQYF
>TRBD1|TRBJ1-2|NA|TRBV7-9
TGTGCCAGCAGCTACAGGACAGGGGTCTATGGCTACACCTTC
CASSYRTGVYGYTF
>NA|TRBJ2-7|NA|TRBV11-1
TGTGCCAGCAGCTTAGAGCTCTACGAGCAGTACTTC
CASSLELYEQYF
>NA|TRBJ1-2|NA|TRBV19
TGTGCCAGTAGTATCAAGGGGAACTATGGCTACACCTTC
CASSIKGNYGYTF
>TRBD1|TRBJ1-1|few|TRBV7-9
TGTGCCAGCAGCTTTGGACAGGGGAACACTGAAGCTTTCTTT
CASSFGQGNTEAFF
>NA|TRBJ2-1|NA|TRBV7-6
TGTGCCAGCAGCACCTTGGACAGTTACAATGAGCAGTTCTTC
CASSTLDSYNEQFF
>NA|TRBJ1-3|once|TRBV19
TGTGCCAGTAAGGAAAGCAGGGGTAATGGAAACACCATATATTTT
CASKESRGNGNTIYF
>NA|TRBJ2-1|NA|TRBV4-2
TGTGCCAGCAGCCACATTCGGGGCGGGGTCAATGAGCAGTTCTTC
CASSHIRGGVNEQFF
>NA|TRBJ2-3|NA|TRBV2
TGTGCCGCGCGCAACTACGGCGAGCAGTATTTT
CAARNYGEQYF
>NA|TRBJ2-6|NA|TRBV7-3
TGTGCCAGCAGCTCGTACAGGGCCGTGGGGGCCAACGTCCTGACTTTC
CASSSYRAVGANVLTF
>TRBD1|TRBJ1-3|NA|TRBV6-5
TGTGCCAGCAGATCGACAGGGTCTGAAGGAAACACCATATATTTT
CASRSTGSEGNTIYF
>TRBD1|TRBJ1-1|NA|TRBV28
TGTGCCAGCATATGGACAGGCGGGACTGAAGCTTTCTTT
CASIWTGGTEAFF
>NA|TRBJ1-1|NA|TRBV6-5
TGTGCCAGCAGTTTTAGGGGGTACGGGATGAACACTGAAGCTTTCTTT
CASSFRGYGMNTEAFF
>NA|TRBJ1-1|once|TRBV10-3
TGTGCCATCAGTCCCTACACGGTGGGGGGCACTGAAGCTTTCTTT
CAISPYTVGGTEAFF
>TRBD1|TRBJ1-6|NA|TRBV19
TGTGCCAGTAGTATTGAGAACAGGGGGCGTTATAATTCACCCCTCCACTTT
CASSIENRGRYNSPLHF
>NA|TRBJ1-1|NA|TRBV5-1
TGCGCCAGCAGCAAGGAGGTGAACACTGAAGCTTTCTTT
CASSKEVNTEAFF
>TRBD1|TRBJ1-2|NA|TRBV6-5
TGTGCCAGGACAGGGGGCTGTGGCTACACCTTC
CARTGGCGYTF
>NA|TRBJ1-1|NA|TRBV4-3
TGCGCCAGCAGCATTCACACAGAGAGCACTGAAGCTTTCTTT
CASSIHTESTEAFF